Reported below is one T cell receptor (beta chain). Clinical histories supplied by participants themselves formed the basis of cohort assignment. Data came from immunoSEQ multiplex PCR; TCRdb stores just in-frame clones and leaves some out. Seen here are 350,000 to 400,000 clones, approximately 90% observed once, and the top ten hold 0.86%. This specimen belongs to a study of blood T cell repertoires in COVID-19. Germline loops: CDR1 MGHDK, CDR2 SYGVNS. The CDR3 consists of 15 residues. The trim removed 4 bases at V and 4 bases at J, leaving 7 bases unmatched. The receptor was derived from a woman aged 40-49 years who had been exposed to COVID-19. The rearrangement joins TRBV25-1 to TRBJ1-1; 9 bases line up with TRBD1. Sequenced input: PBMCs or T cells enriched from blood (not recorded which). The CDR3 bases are TGTGCCAGCAGTGCATTAACAGGGGGCGGCACTGAAGCTTTCTTT. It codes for CASSALTGGGTEAFF. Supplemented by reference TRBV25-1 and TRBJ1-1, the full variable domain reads EADIYQTPRYLVIGTGKKITLECSQTMGHDKMYWYQQDPGMELHLIHYSYGVNSTEKGDLSSESTVSRIRTEHFPLTLESARPSHTSQYLCASSALTGGGTEAFFGQGTRLTVV.